These 30 T cell receptor beta chains were sequenced from one sample in a study of blood T cell repertoires in COVID-19. Profiling relied on immunoSEQ multiplex PCR, and the TCRdb table lists in-frame clones only, not all of them. The repertoire includes approximately 180,000 clones, about 88% of them detected once, and 4% to 5.5% sits in the top ten. Input material: peripheral blood. The origin of the receptors is a human donor in a cohort sampled during active COVID-19.

The genes are TRBV6-1 and TRBJ1-5; D is unresolved. Looked up from germline, CDR1 is MNHNS and CDR2 is SASEGT. Trimming removed 3 bases from V and 2 bases from J, with 11 bases in between. CDR3 length equals 15 residues. For the CDR3, the DNA is TGTGCCAGCAGTGATCGGGAGGAGGGCAATCAGCCCCAGCATTTT. Translating it yields CASSDREEGNQPQHF.

The V gene is TRBV11-2, the J gene TRBJ2-1; 8 bases map to TRBD1. The CDR3 is 17 amino acids. CDR1 is SGHAT and CDR2 is FQNNGV in the germline V gene. V dropped 1 base and J dropped 2; count of bases not matched to a gene: 7. CDR3 loop: CASSLVVWTGPYNEQFF. DNA of the CDR3: TGTGCCAGCAGCTTAGTAGTCTGGACAGGGCCCTACAATGAGCAGTTCTTC.

CDR3 in DNA: TGCGCCAGCAGGGGGGGTAGCGGGACGGTTCACACCGGGGAGCTGTTTTTT. Translated: CASRGGSGTVHTGELFF. The rearrangement links TRBV10-2 to TRBJ2-2; 8 nucleotides agree with TRBD2. The CDR3 is 17 amino acids. Germline V CDR1 and CDR2: WSHSY, SAAADI. V gave up 6 bases and J gave up 3 bases; unmatched junction bases: 12.

The J gene is TRBJ2-7, the V gene TRBV19; 10 nucleotides line up with TRBD1. V shed 6 bases and J 5 bases; nucleotides not matched to a gene: 7. Germline V gene data show CDR1 as LNHDA and CDR2 as SQIVND (reference sequence). The CDR3 covers 14 residues. CDR3 in DNA: TGTGCCAGTAGCCCCGACAGGGGGCGACACGAGCAGTACTTC. It is translated as CASSPDRGRHEQYF. The whole variable domain, filled in from reference TRBV19 and TRBJ2-7, reads DGGITQSPKYLFRKEGQNVTLSCEQNLNHDAMYWYRQDPGQGLRLIYYSQIVNDFQKGDIAEGYSVSREKKESFPLTVTSAQKNPTAFYLCASSPDRGRHEQYFGPGTRLTVT.

V usage is TRBV5-1 and J usage is TRBJ2-7; 9 bases fit TRBD1. This CDR3 is built from 17 residues. Unmatched junction bases numbered 14, after V lost 0 bases and J lost 7 bases. The V gene's germline CDR1 is SGHRS and CDR2 YFSETQ. CDR3 region: CASSLEYRDRAAGEQYF. The CDR3 nucleotides read TGCGCCAGCAGCTTGGAATACCGGGACAGGGCTGCAGGGGAGCAGTACTTC. The full variable domain, completed using reference TRBV5-1 and TRBJ2-7, is KAGVTQTPRYLIKTRGQQVTLSCSPISGHRSVSWYQQTPGQGLQFLFEYFSETQRNKGNFPGRFSGRQFSNSRSEMNVSTLELGDSALYLCASSLEYRDRAAGEQYFGPGTRLTVT.

CDR3 sequence: CASSSRDRGASPLHF. As DNA, the CDR3 is TGTGCCAGCAGTTCCAGGGACAGGGGGGCTTCACCCCTCCACTTT. The chain has TRBV27 and TRBJ1-6, with 11 bases aligning to TRBD1. CDR3 length: 15 residues. From germline, CDR1 is MNHEY and CDR2 SMNVEV (reference sequence). Germline trimming cut 4 bases from V and 9 bases from J; bases unmatched to any gene: 5.

V and J are TRBV30 and TRBJ1-5, with 10 bases that match TRBD1. V was pared by 1 base and J by 13 bases, with 7 bases of the junction left unmatched. The CDR3 sequence is 13 residues long. CDR1 and CDR2 (germline): GTSNPN, SVGIG (reference sequence). Here the CDR3 reads CAWSAQTGGSQHF. The CDR3 DNA reads TGTGCCTGGAGTGCCCAGACAGGGGGCTCTCAGCATTTT.

This clone has only a few counts. J is TRBJ1-6 and V is TRBV27; 10 bases fit TRBD1. Germline assignment: CDR1 MNHEY and CDR2 SMNVEV (reference sequence). V shed 8 bases, J shed 9 bases, and the junction held 7 bases outside the gene matches. The CDR3 totals 14 residues. CDR3 coding DNA: TGTGCCAGCCGCGGACAGGGGGTTGTTTCACCCCTCCACTTT. It translates to CASRGQGVVSPLHF.

This chain connects TRBV5-1 to TRBJ1-2; D gene unclear. The CDR3 has 13 residues. CDR1 is SGHRS, CDR2 YFSETQ, per germline. Trimming removed 0 bases at V and 4 bases at J, with 7 bases between. CDR3 amino acids: CASSLAGGYGYTF. CDR3 DNA: TGCGCCAGCAGCTTGGCCGGAGGCTATGGCTACACCTTC.

This sequence joins TRBV7-2 and TRBJ2-6, with D possibly matching TRBD1 (5 bases). CDR3 size: 16 residues. V lost 1 base and J lost 0, with 7 bases in between. The germline V gene encodes CDR1 SGHTA and CDR2 FQGNSA. The CDR3 is CASSLVQGSGANVLTF. The CDR3 DNA is TGTGCCAGCAGCTTAGTGCAGGGCTCTGGGGCCAACGTCCTGACTTTC.

V is TRBV10-1 and J is TRBJ2-1; 7 positions match TRBD2. The V gene end was trimmed by 0 bases and the J gene end by 7 bases; junction bases not matched to a gene: 9. Per the germline V gene, CDR1 is WNHNN and CDR2 is SYGVQD (reference sequence). The CDR3 spans 16 residues. Here the CDR3 DNA reads TGCGCCAGCAGTGAGTCGTTGGCGCCCGGGGGGAATGAGCAGTTCTTC. Amino acid sequence: CASSESLAPGGNEQFF.

On this clone: The sample carries other DNA sequences with the same CDR3. The gene calls are TRBV6-6 and TRBJ2-5, with 8 nucleotides matching TRBD1. CDR1 and CDR2 (germline): MNHNY, SVGAGI (reference sequence). The CDR3 runs to 14 residues. J gave up 2 bases and V 6 bases, and 5 bases lay outside the gene matches. CDR3 sequence reads: CASSLNRGQETQYF. CDR3 in DNA: TGTGCCAGCAGCTTAAACAGGGGGCAAGAGACCCAGTACTTC.

CDR3 nucleotides: TGTGCCAGCTCACCCAGACAGGGGGGAGCAGATACGCAGTATTTT. It encodes CASSPRQGGADTQYF. This chain connects TRBV18 to TRBJ2-3, with 9 bases that match TRBD1. The length of the CDR3 is 15 residues. Germline loops: CDR1 KGHSH, CDR2 LQKENI. V shed 3 bases, J shed 4 bases, and the junction held 5 bases outside the gene matches.

V and J are TRBV29-1 and TRBJ2-3; the D is unclear. This CDR3 has 13 amino acids. The V gene's germline CDR1 is SQVTM and CDR2 ANQGSEA. Here the CDR3 reads CSMRQLSTDTQYF. The DNA of the CDR3 is TGCAGTATGAGGCAGCTTAGCACAGATACGCAGTATTTT.

The chain has TRBV28 and TRBJ2-1; 10 bases fit TRBD2. The ends lost 3 bases at V and 8 bases at J; junction bases unmatched: 13. This CDR3 contains 17 residues. Germline-derived CDR1 and CDR2 are MDHEN and SYDVKM. DNA of the CDR3: TGTGCCAGCAGTTTTAGGCCCAGCGGGGGGGAGTTGGATGAGCAGTTCTTC. This translates into CASSFRPSGGELDEQFF.

The chain carries TRBV12-5 and TRBJ1-6, with D uncertain. Trimming cost V 3 bases and J 0 bases, with 6 bases left between them. CDR1 and CDR2 from the germline V gene are LGHNT and FRNRAP. CDR3 length equals 15 residues. CDR3 residues: CASGFLISYNSPLHF. The CDR3 DNA reads as TGTGCTAGTGGTTTCTTAATCTCCTATAATTCACCCCTCCACTTT.

This rearrangement joins TRBV4-3 to TRBJ1-1; 10 bases fit TRBD1. CDR1 is LGHNA, CDR2 YSLEER, per germline. With 3 bases clipped from V and 5 bases from J, the junction kept 6 bases outside the gene matches. The length of the CDR3 is 15 residues. DNA of the CDR3: TGCGCCAGCAGCCAGGCTGGACAGGGGGGTACTGAAGCTTTCTTT. Protein product: CASSQAGQGGTEAFF.

The rearrangement uses TRBV13 and TRBJ2-6; TRBD2 is a possible D gene (5 bases). V shed 5 bases and J shed 4 bases, with 15 bases lying between them. The CDR3 contains 16 residues. CDR1 and CDR2 (germline): PRHDT, FYEKMQ (reference sequence). The CDR3 here is CASSGLGLSGANVLTF. The DNA of the CDR3 is TGTGCCAGCAGCGGACTCGGACTTTCAGGGGCCAACGTCCTGACTTTC.

The V gene is TRBV11-2, the J gene TRBJ1-1; D not certain. The V gene lost 1 base and the J gene lost 4 bases, with 13 bases spanning the gap. This CDR3 comprises 15 residues. Germline loops: CDR1 SGHAT, CDR2 FQNNGV. The CDR3 protein is CASSLAAGVSTEAFF. In DNA form, the CDR3 reads TGTGCCAGCAGCTTAGCGGCGGGTGTTAGCACTGAAGCTTTCTTT. Supplemented by reference TRBV11-2 and TRBJ1-1, the full variable domain reads EAGVAQSPRYKIIEKRQSVAFWCNPISGHATLYWYQQILGQGPKLLIQFQNNGVVDDSQLPKDRFSAERLKGVDSTLKIQPAKLEDSAVYLCASSLAAGVSTEAFFGQGTRLTVV.

This clone appeared a single time. The chain is built from TRBV19 and TRBJ1-5, with 10 bases aligning to TRBD1. J lost 10 bases, V lost 4 bases, and 10 bases had no gene match. The germline gives CDR1 LNHDA, CDR2 SQIVND (reference sequence). The CDR3 spans 15 residues. CDR3 region: CASSNRDRGWVPQHF. CDR3 bases: TGTGCCAGTAGTAACCGGGACAGGGGTTGGGTACCCCAGCATTTT. Supplemented by reference TRBV19 and TRBJ1-5, the full variable domain reads DGGITQSPKYLFRKEGQNVTLSCEQNLNHDAMYWYRQDPGQGLRLIYYSQIVNDFQKGDIAEGYSVSREKKESFPLTVTSAQKNPTAFYLCASSNRDRGWVPQHFGDGTRLSIL.

The CDR3 nucleotides are TGTGCCAGCAGCCTCCTGGTGACTAGCACAGATACGCAGTATTTT. The encoded protein is CASSLLVTSTDTQYF. This rearrangement joins TRBV11-2 to TRBJ2-3, with D unclear. CDR3 length equals 15 residues. V lost 5 bases and J lost 0, with 12 bases in between. The V gene's germline CDR1 is SGHAT and CDR2 FQNNGV.

V usage is TRBV30 and J usage is TRBJ1-5; perhaps TRBD1 as D (5 bases). This CDR3 region has 14 residues. Germline-derived CDR1 and CDR2 are GTSNPN and SVGIG (reference sequence). V lost 5 bases and J lost 3, with 14 bases in between. CDR3 loop: CAWGTPGSNQPQHF. As DNA, the CDR3 is TGTGCCTGGGGGACTCCAGGGTCCAATCAGCCCCAGCATTTT.

V is TRBV29-1 and J is TRBJ2-1; 9 bases line up with TRBD2. CDR1 SQVTM and CDR2 ANQGSEA come from the germline V gene. The CDR3 has 16 residues. With 0 bases clipped from V and 7 bases from J, the junction kept 10 bases outside the gene matches. DNA of the CDR3: TGCAGCGTTGAAGATCTGCGGGAGGGCCTGGTGAATGAGCAGTTCTTC. Its protein product is CSVEDLREGLVNEQFF.

CDR3 sequence: CAWSVDRGMFYTF. The CDR3 DNA reads as TGTGCCTGGAGTGTAGACAGGGGAATGTTTTACACCTTC. The chain links TRBV30 to TRBJ1-2, with 8 bases fitting TRBD1. The CDR3 is made up of 13 amino acids. Germline lookup yields CDR1 GTSNPN and CDR2 SVGIG (reference sequence). The V gene end was trimmed by 0 bases and the J gene end by 11 bases; junction bases not matched to a gene: 8.

The chain uses TRBV29-1 and TRBJ2-2; weak D call: TRBD1 (6 bases). CDR3 length: 13 amino acids. The germline V gene has CDR1 SQVTM and CDR2 ANQGSEA. The V and J ends lost 7 bases and 3 bases respectively, with 12 bases between them. The CDR3 loop reads CSAEPGDTGELFF. In nucleotides, the CDR3 is TGCAGCGCCGAACCAGGGGACACCGGGGAGCTGTTTTTT.

The chain carries TRBV5-1 and TRBJ2-3, with 8 bases lining up with TRBD1. Germline values: CDR1 SGHRS, CDR2 YFSETQ. The CDR3 contains 16 residues. With V trimmed by 2 bases and J by 6 bases, 11 bases remained unmatched. The CDR3 DNA reads as TGCGCCAGCAGCTTAACCGGGACAGGTTTATGGGATACGCAGTATTTT. Protein product: CASSLTGTGLWDTQYF.

This chain uses TRBV28 with TRBJ2-7, with TRBD2 matching 8 bases. The germline gives CDR1 MDHEN, CDR2 SYDVKM. This CDR3 comprises 15 residues. V lost 4 bases, J lost 1 base, and 6 bases stayed unmatched. The CDR3 DNA is TGTGCCAGCAGTTCCCCGGGACTAGGGTCCTACGAGCAGTACTTC. Its translation is CASSSPGLGSYEQYF.

J is TRBJ2-2 and V is TRBV5-1; TRBD1 is a possible D gene (6 bases). In germline, CDR1 is SGHRS, CDR2 YFSETQ. V lost 2 bases to trimming and J lost 8 bases, with 13 bases between them. The CDR3 runs to 14 residues. CDR3 loop: CASSLGQKAGELFF. In nucleotides, the CDR3 is TGCGCCAGCAGCTTAGGACAGAAGGCGGGGGAGCTGTTTTTT.

The V call is TRBV6-5, the J call TRBJ2-7; maybe TRBD1 (6 bases). V lost 7 bases, J lost 6 bases, and 19 bases lay in between. Germline CDR1 and CDR2: MNHEY and SVGAGI. This CDR3 has 14 residues. CDR3 DNA sequence: TGTGCCAGCAAACTAGGACAGTTTACCGGCGAGCAGTACTTC. Its protein product is CASKLGQFTGEQYF.

About this clone itself: This same CDR3 is encoded by further DNA sequences in the sample. As DNA, the CDR3 is TGTGCCAGTAGTTTCCGGGTTAGCGGCTACGAGCAGTACTTC. The encoded protein is CASSFRVSGYEQYF. The chain uses TRBV19 and TRBJ2-7, with a possible D match to TRBD2 (6 bases). This CDR3 region has 14 residues. Trimming took 5 bases from V and 3 from J, leaving 14 bases between them. Germline lookup yields CDR1 LNHDA and CDR2 SQIVND (reference sequence).